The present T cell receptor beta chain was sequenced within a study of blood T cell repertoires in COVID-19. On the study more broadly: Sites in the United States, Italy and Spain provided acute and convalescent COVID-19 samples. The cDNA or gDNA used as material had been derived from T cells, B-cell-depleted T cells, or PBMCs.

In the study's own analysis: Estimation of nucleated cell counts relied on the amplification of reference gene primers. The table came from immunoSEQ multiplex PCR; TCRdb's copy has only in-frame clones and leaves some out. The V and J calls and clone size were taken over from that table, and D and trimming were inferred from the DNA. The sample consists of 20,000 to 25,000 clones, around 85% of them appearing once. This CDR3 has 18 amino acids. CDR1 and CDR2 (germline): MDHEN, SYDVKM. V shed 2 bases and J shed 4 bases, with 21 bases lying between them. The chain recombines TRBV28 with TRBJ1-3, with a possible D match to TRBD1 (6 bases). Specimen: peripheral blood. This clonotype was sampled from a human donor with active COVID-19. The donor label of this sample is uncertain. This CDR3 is CASSLIIGARGKGNTIYF. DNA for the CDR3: TGTGCCAGCAGTTTAATTATTGGCGCCAGGGGTAAGGGAAACACCATATATTTT.